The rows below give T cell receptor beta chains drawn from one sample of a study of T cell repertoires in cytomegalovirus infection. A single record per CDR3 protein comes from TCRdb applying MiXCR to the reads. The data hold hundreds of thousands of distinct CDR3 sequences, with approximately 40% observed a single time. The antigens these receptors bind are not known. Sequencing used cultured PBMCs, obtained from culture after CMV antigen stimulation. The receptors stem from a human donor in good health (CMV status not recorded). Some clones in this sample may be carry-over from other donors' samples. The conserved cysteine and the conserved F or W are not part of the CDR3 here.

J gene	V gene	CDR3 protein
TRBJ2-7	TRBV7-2	ASSPGLARSYEQY
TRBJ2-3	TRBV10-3	AISPREGAVSDTQY
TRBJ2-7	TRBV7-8	ASSQPGQTYEQY
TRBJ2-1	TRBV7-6	ASSFSSGGHNEQF
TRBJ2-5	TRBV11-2	ASSFQGKEETQY
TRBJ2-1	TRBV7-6	ASTPGDGSYNEQF
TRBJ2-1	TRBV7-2	ASSPWTSPYRHNEQF
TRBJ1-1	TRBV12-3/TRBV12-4	ASRNTEAF
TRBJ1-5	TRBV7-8	ASSPWAETSNQPQH
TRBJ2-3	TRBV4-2	ASSQEGEGASTDTQY
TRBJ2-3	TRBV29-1	SGDFGGADTQY
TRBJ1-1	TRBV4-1	ASSQDSRLVMNTEAF
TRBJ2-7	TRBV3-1	ASSPGTQKNEQY
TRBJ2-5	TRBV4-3	ASSQDPGPGSETQY
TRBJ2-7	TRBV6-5	ASSYYPPTGNEQY
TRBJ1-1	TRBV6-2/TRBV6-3	ASSYVSEAF
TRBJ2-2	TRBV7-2	ASSLLGAAGELF
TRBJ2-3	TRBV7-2	ASSFASTDTQY
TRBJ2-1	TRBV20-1	SAWSGSSYNEQF
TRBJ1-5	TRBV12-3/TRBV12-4	ASSPTGRNQPQH
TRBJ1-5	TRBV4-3	ASAGGMSNQPQH
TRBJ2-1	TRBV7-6	ASSFGGGQGNFREQF
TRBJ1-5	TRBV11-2	ASSLGHMEPQH
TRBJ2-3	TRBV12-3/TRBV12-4	ASTPTPVGGTKVAGDYTDTQY
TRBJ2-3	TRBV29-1	SVGLVLAVTDTQY
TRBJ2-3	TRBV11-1	ASSWAGTADTQY
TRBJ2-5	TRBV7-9	ASSVAETQY
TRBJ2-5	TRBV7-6	ASSLGWASHQTQY
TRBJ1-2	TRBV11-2	ASSAGTTGGYT